This entry lists 5 T cell receptor beta chains sequenced from one sample in a study of cytomegalovirus exposure and HLA in healthy donors. Use of 60 Vbeta and 13 Jbeta primers characterized the PCR. Method: immunoSEQ multiplex PCR; TCRdb's copy keeps in-frame clones and lacks some. Of about 110,000 clones listed, 80% to 90% were seen once; the top ten hold about 1.6%. Sequenced input: PBMCs. These receptors all come from a middle-aged man in good health and CMV-seronegative.

CDR3 residues: CSVEKAGQLYGYTF. As DNA, the CDR3 is TGCAGCGTTGAAAAGGCGGGACAGCTCTATGGCTACACCTTC. This sequence joins TRBV29-1 and TRBJ1-2, with TRBD1 matching 7 bases. Losses at the gene ends were 2 bases for V and 4 bases for J; bases not matched to a gene: 7. CDR3 size: 14 residues. CDR1 SQVTM and CDR2 ANQGSEA come from the germline V gene.

The CDR3 DNA reads TGTGCCAGCAGTGACGGGACAGGGGGCGCGTCCCAGCATTTT. Translating it yields CASSDGTGGASQHF. The J gene is TRBJ1-5, the V gene TRBV2; the match to TRBD1 covers 12 bases. Germline trimming cut 3 bases from V and 11 bases from J; bases unmatched to any gene: 5. The CDR3 length is 14 residues. CDR1 SNHLY and CDR2 FYNNEI come from the germline V gene.

The chain recombines TRBV6-5 with TRBJ1-2, with TRBD1 as a possible D gene (6 bases). CDR1 and CDR2 (germline): MNHEY, SVGAGI. This CDR3 has 15 residues. Trimming stripped 5 bases from V and 7 bases from J, with 20 bases between. Here the CDR3 DNA reads TGTGCCAGCAGTCCCAGGGGCAGACTCCTTGGTGGCTACACCTTC. This translates into CASSPRGRLLGGYTF.

This rearrangement joins TRBV19 to TRBJ1-2; D is unresolved. Germline V gene sequence: CDR1 LNHDA, CDR2 SQIVND (reference sequence). The ends were cut back, 3 bases at V and 4 bases at J, with 9 bases in the middle. There are 13 residues in the CDR3. The CDR3 loop reads CASSMWSGYGYTF. As DNA, the CDR3 is TGTGCCAGTAGTATGTGGTCGGGCTATGGCTACACCTTC.

The rearrangement joins TRBV6-1 to TRBJ2-7; 13 bases match TRBD2. CDR3 size: 17 residues. The J segment lost 5 bases and the V segment lost 4 bases, leaving 11 bases of the junction unmatched. Germline V gene sequence: CDR1 MNHNS, CDR2 SASEGT. The CDR3 bases are TGTGCCAGCAGTGGACTAGCGGGGGGCCTATCGACCCACGAGCAGTACTTC. This translates into CASSGLAGGLSTHEQYF.